This T cell receptor beta chain is from a study of cytomegalovirus exposure and HLA in healthy donors. The overall study: The same platform used for the 666 first-cohort repertoires was also used for the 120 or so validation repertoires, as a later analysis reported. Study findings and constraints: Cytomegalovirus association was assigned to approximately 160 TCR beta chains. A later analysis found first-cohort TCR clusters tended to co-occur in the 130 or so validation repertoires.

Germline V gene lookup returns CDR1 GTSNPN and CDR2 SVGIG (reference sequence). This CDR3 is built from 13 residues. V was pared by 0 bases and J by 6 bases, with 6 bases between. Sequencing used immunoSEQ multiplex PCR; TCRdb keeps in-frame clones, though not all of them. The sample lists about 190,000 clones; about 82% were seen once. On this clone: Its specificity is not known.

The sample comprised PBMCs. The gene calls are TRBV30 and TRBJ1-6; D gene uncertain. This clonotype was sampled from a woman between 18 and 29 years old in good health and CMV-seronegative. The CDR3 coding sequence is TGTGCCTGGAGTGTTGGCAGTAATTCACCCCTCCACTTT. This translates into CAWSVGSNSPLHF.